A selection of T cell receptor beta chains follows, all from one sample in a study of blood T cell repertoires in COVID-19. Generated by immunoSEQ multiplex PCR, the TCRdb table keeps only in-frame clones and is missing some. The table lists around 250,000 clones, 70% to 90% of them singletons, with approximately 2% in the top ten. Sequenced input: PBMCs or T cells enriched from blood (not recorded which). These receptors all come from a woman between 50 and 59 years old who had recovered from COVID-19. Both conserved end residues are trimmed from each CDR3. The order of the fields is CDR3 length, D gene, V gene, CDR3 protein. A D gene is named only where the DNA matches it firmly.

13	TRBD2	TRBV4-2	ASSPLAGGHNEQF
14	.	TRBV19	ASSMGWAGGGNEQF
13	TRBD2	TRBV5-5	ASSLLTSGRSEQY
14	.	TRBV24-1	ATSDFDSSSGNTIY
12	.	TRBV5-5	ASSLSNSGNTIY
12	TRBD1	TRBV2	ASSRQGMNTEAF
11	.	TRBV19	ASSLAEAGELF
10	.	TRBV28	ASSLSGSFAF
13	TRBD2	TRBV20-1	SASRREGDTDTQY
13	.	TRBV7-9	ASSFLAAPSDGYT
14	.	TRBV9	ASSVVGGWPGNTIY
12	.	TRBV6-5	ASSYVRDTGELF
11	.	TRBV11-2	ASSLSGYNEQF
9	.	TRBV12-3/TRBV12-4	ASSPSGELF
12	TRBD2	TRBV30	AWSEAGGPDIQY
13	.	TRBV19	ASSISSGPQETQY
14	.	TRBV14	ASSQFQAVSTDTQY
11	TRBD1	TRBV7-2	ASSITGDQPQH
11	.	TRBV19	ASSTAATGTQY
12	.	TRBV9	ASSVVWGNSPLH
12	.	TRBV6-5	ASSYAGAGYGYT
11	.	TRBV10-1	ASLRQRRAEAF
11	.	TRBV7-9	ASSLEGGKPQH
15	.	TRBV2	ASSSLKTFSPYNEQF
12	TRBD1	TRBV7-6	ASSSTGGLVEAF
12	TRBD1	TRBV28	ASRMAGGGNTIY
11	.	TRBV6-5	ASRRDMTDEQY
13	.	TRBV20-1	SASQQRLAKNIQY
10	TRBD2	TRBV10-3	ATTSGVGAQY
12	TRBD1	TRBV2	ASSGQGASQPQH